This TCR beta chain was obtained from a study of T cells in Graves' hyperthyroidism and ophthalmopathy (dated by TCRdb to about 2019). For the wider study: Peripheral blood was sampled at the time of initial diagnosis, prior to any treatment. In addition, the study compared T-cell repertoires in thyroid tissue and in blood from roughly six Graves' hyperthyroidism patients. The paper describes TCR Vbeta CDR3 sequencing of some 130 peripheral blood samples, made up of 43 ophthalmopathy patients, roughly 80 hyperthyroidism patients and some 17 progressor patients. Prospective prediction of ophthalmopathy was tested in an independent validation cohort of approximately 19 hyperthyroidism patients and 17 patients who later progressed to ophthalmopathy. TCR V-J signatures able to tell the groups apart were searched for in a discovery cohort of 100 patients, of whom 43 had Graves' ophthalmopathy and about 60 had stable Graves' hyperthyroidism. The 100 discovery patients were randomly split 7:3 into training and test sets. After blood sampling, hyperthyroidism patients were treated with methimazole at a starting dose of 30 mg daily, and ophthalmopathy patients were treated with high-dose intravenous methylprednisolone. Paper-wide results and their limitations: In validation, the model predicted progression to ophthalmopathy a median of around six months before onset, with roughly 70% sensitivity and around 76% specificity. A 13 V-J signature model separated ophthalmopathy from stable hyperthyroidism, with 87.88% sensitivity and 81% to 82% specificity in cross-validation and 80%/75% in testing. Most expanded thyroid clonotypes (frequency above 0.001) were also detected in blood, a finding suggesting that blood repertoires may reflect thyroid immune responses. Sample size was not statistically predetermined, and blinding of investigators to group allocation was not performed.

From the germline V gene, CDR1 is SGDLS and CDR2 is YYNGEE. Counted from cysteine to phenylalanine, this CDR3 has 17 amino acids. Only the CDR3 portion is preserved as DNA: 51 bases, with reading frame beginning at the first base. The germline V and J ends show losses of 3 bases and 4 bases respectively, and no gene match explains 10 bases of the junction. Amplification of TCR beta CDR3 regions was carried out from RNA transcripts. For the first round of RT-PCR on the TCR CDR3, the HTBI primer set was used together with the Qiagen OneStep RT-PCR kit. Libraries were constructed in a second round of multiplex PCR, after which size selection and purification were performed. Libraries were sequenced paired-end with 100 bp reads on an Illumina HiSeq2000. The paper's processing steps were these. SOAPnuke was used to process the raw data, throwing out any read that contained adapters or uncalled bases, had a mean Phred below 15, or lacked an exact constant-primer or identifier match. COPE v1.2.5 was used to merge high-quality paired reads, and clonotypes were defined as unique nucleotide sequences. MiTCR v1.1 was used to align clonotypes to the IMGT TRBV, TRBD and TRBJ reference segments. The analysis was restricted to V-J combinations with a frequency above 0.0001, which together covered over 99% of the repertoires. A TCS score was defined as the ratio between F50 (clonal expansion) and ExV (chaos), using BLOSUM62-based TCRdist between CDR3 peptides within each V-J. Welch's t-statistics and random forest reduced 500 to 550 V-J features to under 15, which were used in a naive Bayes classifier (R e1071). The raw public reads went through TCRdb reprocessing: fastp at Q25, MiXCR clone calling, in-frame beta chains kept. Entries that share a CDR3 protein sequence are merged under the most common genes and DNA. The V and J calls follow TCRdb's processing rather than the paper's. The sample data list about 640,000 distinct CDR3 sequences, and around 21% of these were observed just once. The top ten clones comprise around a third of the sample.

Notes on this clonotype: The antigen this receptor binds is unknown. The sample holds no much larger clone one base away, and base qualities are not on file.

Ophthalmopathy patients had moderately to severely active disease, Clinical Activity Score of at least 3, NOSPECS grade of at least 4, and duration under 3 months. Patients with uncontrolled infections, other autoimmune diseases, pregnancy or lactation were excluded. Diagnoses were based on clinical symptoms, serum thyroxine and TRAb, thyroid ultrasound and orbital computed tomography. PBMCs were separated from over 9 ml of fresh peripheral blood using Ficoll-Paque density gradient centrifugation. Total RNA was extracted with Trizol reagent, and quality was checked on an Agilent 2100 Bioanalyzer. The origin of this receptor is a man between 25 and 39 years old with Graves' ophthalmopathy. The sample consisted of blood. This chain joins TRBV9 to TRBJ2-3; a stretch of 11 junction bases matches TRBD2. The CDR3: CASSDPILAGASDTQYF. The DNA sequence follows: TGTGCCAGCAGCGACCCGATACTAGCGGGAGCATCAGATACGCAGTATTTT.